This passage covers 13 T cell receptor beta chains from one sample sequenced in a study of tumor and adjacent non-tumor tissue in lung cancer. No cell sorting was done before RNA was extracted from the tissue. More than 3 cm separated this lung sample from the edge of the tumor. TCRbeta libraries were built with three rounds of nested PCR, modified from ARM-PCR. TCRdb independently ran MiXCR on the multiplex PCR reads; one entry per CDR3 protein. This table has 100,000 or so distinct CDR3 sequences, about 62% appearing once. Source material: distant non-tumor lung tissue. The receptors derive from a man in his thirties or forties with non-small cell lung cancer.

This clonotype showed up many times. The conserved phenylalanine or tryptophan is not found at the CDR3 terminus, so this likely reflects a read error. This chain links TRBV11-2 with TRBJ2-1; TRBD2 matches 15 bases. Germline CDR1 reads SGHAT; CDR2 reads FQNNGV. Unmatched junction bases numbered 10, after V lost 5 bases and J lost 5 bases. This CDR3 has 18 amino acids. CDR3 loop: CASSGTGLAGGAHNEQFI. The DNA of the CDR3 is TGTGCCAGCAGCGGGACCGGACTAGCGGGGGGGGCCCACAATGAGCAGTTCATC.

This clonotype was recorded once. At one of its ends the junction is not consistent with the germline gene, which may arise from a read error. The chain employs TRBV20-1 and TRBJ2-1, with TRBD2 identical over 8 bases. The CDR3 loop spans 15 amino acids. Germline V CDR1 and CDR2: DFQATT, SNEGSKA (reference sequence). CDR3 protein: CSARPSGLSYNEHFF. Written as DNA, the CDR3 is TGCAGTGCTAGACCTAGCGGGCTCTCCTATAATGAGCATTTCTTC.

Comments on this clonotype: At one end, the junction sequence differs from germline, possibly due to a read error. The chain carries TRBV4-3 and TRBJ1-4; D unresolved. Per germline, CDR1 LGHNA and CDR2 YSLEER. The CDR3 covers 15 residues. The CDR3: CASSATTGWSEKLFF. CDR3 in DNA: TGCGCGAGCAGTGCTACCACCGGGTGGAGCGAAAAACTGTTCTTT.

Comment on this clonotype: This could be a read error, since a much larger clone is one nucleotide away. This chain links TRBV20-1 with TRBJ2-3; the D is unclear. This CDR3 has 15 residues. In germline, CDR1 is DFQATT, CDR2 SNEGSKA (reference sequence). The germline V and J ends were trimmed by 5 bases and 0 bases, with 15 bases remaining between them. DNA of the CDR3: TGCAGTGCTGAATCAAAAATTCTTAGCACAGATACGCAGTATTTT. It is translated as CSAESKILSTDTQYF.

This clonotype was counted many times. The rearrangement links TRBV6-9 to TRBJ1-1; 10 nucleotides agree with TRBD1. CDR1 and CDR2 from the germline V gene are MNHGY and SVAAGI. The length of the CDR3 is 16 residues. V lost 5 bases and J lost 5; bases outside the gene matches: 11. The CDR3 coding sequence is TGTGCCAGCAGTACCCCGGGACAGGGGAAGTGGACTGAAGCTTTCTTT. It codes for CASSTPGQGKWTEAFF.

This clonotype came up a few times. This sequence may be a read error, since a much larger clone differs from it by one base. The chain uses TRBV30 and TRBJ2-1, with TRBD2 as a possible D gene (5 bases). The CDR3 consists of 13 residues. From germline, CDR1 is GTSNPN and CDR2 SVGIG (reference sequence). V was trimmed by 7 bases and J by 0 bases, leaving 10 bases between them. The CDR3 here is CAFQADSYNEQFF. Written as DNA, the CDR3 is TGTGCCTTCCAAGCGGACTCCTACAATGAGCAGTTCTTC.

This clonotype was counted at least ten times. The chain uses TRBV6-1 and TRBJ1-2; 9 bases are shared with TRBD1. With V trimmed by 1 base and J by 5 bases, 2 bases remained unmatched. Germline V gives CDR1 MNHNS, CDR2 SASEGT. This CDR3 comprises 14 residues. The CDR3: CASSEVQGAYGYTF. DNA of the CDR3: TGTGCCAGCAGTGAAGTACAGGGGGCTTATGGCTACACCTTC.

The chain recombines TRBV20-1 with TRBJ1-5; a weak D match, TRBD1 (6 bases). The CDR3 is made up of 15 amino acids. V gave up 3 bases and J gave up 5 bases, with 17 bases separating them. Germline V lookup: CDR1 DFQATT, CDR2 SNEGSKA (reference sequence). The CDR3 is CSARRGGGLHQPQHF. CDR3 in DNA: TGCAGTGCTAGGAGGGGGGGAGGCTTACATCAGCCCCAGCATTTT.

A remark on this clonotype: Because it lacks the conserved phenylalanine or tryptophan at the end, this CDR3 is likely a read error. V and J are TRBV24-1 and TRBJ1-5, with D perhaps TRBD1 (6 bases). The germline CDR1 and CDR2 sequences are KGHDR and SFDVKD. The CDR3 spans 16 residues. The CDR3 reads CATEFPGQIYNQSQHL. The CDR3 bases are TGTGCCACCGAATTCCCGGGACAAATATACAATCAGTCCCAGCATCTT.

The chain uses TRBV7-9 and TRBJ1-5; 7 nucleotides match TRBD1. Per germline, CDR1 SEHNR and CDR2 FQNEAQ (reference sequence). The V and J ends lost 5 bases and 1 base, in that order; junction bases with no gene match: 5. The CDR3 has 15 residues. This CDR3 is CASSPAGQSNQPQHF. The CDR3 DNA sequence: TGTGCCAGCAGCCCGGCGGGACAGAGCAATCAGCCCCAGCATTTT.

Only one count was recorded for this clonotype. The chain carries TRBV20-1 and TRBJ2-4, with D possibly being TRBD2 (5 bases). Germline values: CDR1 DFQATT, CDR2 SNEGSKA (reference sequence). Trimming removed 3 bases from V and 11 bases from J, with 14 bases in between. The CDR3 runs to 12 residues. The CDR3 reads CSASGIVGLQYF. CDR3 sequence (DNA): TGCAGTGCTAGCGGGATCGTAGGACTTCAGTACTTC.

The J gene is TRBJ2-7, the V gene TRBV6-2 or TRBV6-3; D is unresolved. The germline V gene has CDR1 MNHEY and CDR2 SVGEGT. Trimming removed 3 bases from V and 1 base from J, with 13 bases in between. The CDR3 contains 15 residues. The CDR3 sequence is CASSYPQALSYEQYF. CDR3 sequence (DNA): TGTGCCAGCAGTTATCCCCAGGCTTTGTCCTACGAGCAGTACTTC.

This clonotype has a single count. Mismatch with germline at one junction end may stem from a read error. V and J are TRBV4-3 and TRBJ2-7, with D perhaps being TRBD1 or TRBD2 (5 bases each). Looked up from germline, CDR1 is LGHNA and CDR2 is YSLEER. The CDR3 spans 15 residues. CDR3: CVSSKAPQGVAEQYF. As DNA, the CDR3 is TGCGTCAGCAGCAAAGCACCGCAGGGAGTAGCCGAGCAGTACTTC.